This TCR beta chain originates from a study of blood T cell repertoires in COVID-19. Overall study: Researchers got acute and convalescent COVID-19 samples from the United States, Italy and Spain. In each case, the material was cDNA or gDNA derived from T cells, B-cell-depleted T cells, or PBMCs.

Germline-derived CDR1 and CDR2 are MNHEY and SVGAGI. The CDR3 loop spans 12 amino acids. Trimming removed 4 bases from V and 4 bases from J, with 7 bases in between. In the source study's methods: Quantification of nucleated cells was approximated via reference gene primer amplification. Here immunoSEQ multiplex PCR was the method, and the copy in TCRdb shows in-frame clones only, minus some. Clone size and the V and J calls come from that table; the DNA yielded D and trimming. This table holds 65,000 to 85,000 clones, approximately 90% found once. The sequenced sample consisted of peripheral blood. The V call is TRBV6-5, the J call TRBJ2-5; no clear D gene. The TCR sequence derives from a human donor in a cohort sampled during active COVID-19. The CDR3 spells CASSSVGETQYF. The CDR3 bases are TGTGCCAGCAGTTCTGTCGGAGAGACCCAGTACTTC.